Following are 17 T cell receptor beta chains from one sample sequenced in a study of T cells expressing NK-cell markers. TCRdb reprocessed the 5' RACE reads; each CDR3 protein has one entry and no DNA is given. This sample's clone table lists 500,000 or so distinct CDR3 sequences. Sequenced sample: blood T cells: a sorted CD56 or NKG2C T cell subset, CD4+ or CD8+ T cells, or bulk PBMC T cells (not recorded which). These receptors were obtained from a man younger than 30 in good health.

The V and J genes are TRBV14 and TRBJ2-3; TCRdb returns TRBD1, unconfirmable since there is no DNA. Germline assignment: CDR1 SGHDN and CDR2 FVKESK. The CDR3 loop spans 14 amino acids. CDR3 sequence reads: CASWGTGTPMAQYF. The variable domain in full, completed from reference TRBV14 and TRBJ2-3, reads EAGVTQFPSHSVIEKGQTVTLRCDPISGHDNLYWYRRVMGKEIKFLLHFVKESKQDESGMPNNRFLAERTGGTYSTLKVQPAELEDSGVYFCASWGTGTPMAQYFGPGTRLTVL.

This chain joins TRBV4-3 and TRBJ1-4; TCRdb returns TRBD1, unconfirmable since there is no DNA. CDR1 LGHNA and CDR2 YSLEER come from the germline V gene. The CDR3 has 15 residues. The CDR3 region is CASSQEKGEWEKLFF.

The chain is built from TRBV7-3 and TRBJ2-3; there is no DNA to check the TCRdb D call of TRBD1. The germline gives CDR1 SGHTA, CDR2 FQGTGA. This CDR3 has 16 residues. The CDR3 loop is CASSLARGQGTDTQYF.

V usage is TRBV29-1 and J usage is TRBJ2-1; with no DNA, the TCRdb D assignment of TRBD2 cannot be verified. CDR3 length: 14 residues. Germline V gene data show CDR1 as SQVTM and CDR2 as ANQGSEA. The CDR3 spells CSVEGLAGGRKQFF.

The rearrangement links TRBV7-2 to TRBJ2-1; without DNA, the TCRdb call of TRBD1 cannot be checked. CDR1 is SGHTA and CDR2 is FQGNSA in the germline V gene. CDR3 length: 15 residues. The CDR3 region is CASSLFGTGGDEQFF.

The rearrangement links TRBV5-1 to TRBJ1-6; as DNA is missing, the TRBD1 call by TCRdb cannot be tested. This CDR3 has 16 amino acids. Germline-derived CDR1 and CDR2 are SGHRS and YFSETQ. CDR3 region: CASSLDEPRGDSPLHF. Combining the CDR3 with reference TRBV5-1 and TRBJ1-6 gives the whole variable domain KAGVTQTPRYLIKTRGQQVTLSCSPISGHRSVSWYQQTPGQGLQFLFEYFSETQRNKGNFPGRFSGRQFSNSRSEMNVSTLELGDSALYLCASSLDEPRGDSPLHFGNGTRLTVT.

The chain combines TRBV7-2 with TRBJ2-7; TCRdb's D call, TRBD1, is unchecked because there is no DNA. Germline CDR1 reads SGHTA; CDR2 reads FQGNSA. This CDR3 has 16 residues. Here the CDR3 reads CASSLVGQGSYYEQYF.

The chain links TRBV5-1 to TRBJ2-1; without DNA, the TCRdb call of TRBD2 cannot be checked. Germline lookup yields CDR1 SGHRS and CDR2 YFSETQ. This CDR3 is built from 15 residues. The chain's CDR3 is CASSSDGGPPWKQFF.

This chain links TRBV15 with TRBJ2-3; TCRdb's D call of TRBD2 is untestable without DNA. Per germline, CDR1 LNHNV and CDR2 YYDKDF (reference sequence). The CDR3 consists of 16 residues. This chain's CDR3 is CATSRGTMGLADTQYF. The full variable domain, completed using reference TRBV15 and TRBJ2-3, is DAMVIQNPRYQVTQFGKPVTLSCSQTLNHNVMYWYQQKSSQAPKLLFHYYDKDFNNEADTPDNFQSRRPNTSFCFLDIRSPGLGDTAMYLCATSRGTMGLADTQYFGPGTRLTVL.

The genes are TRBV4-3 and TRBJ1-4; the TCRdb call, TRBD1, lacks DNA for checking. CDR3 length: 17 residues. Germline V lookup: CDR1 LGHNA, CDR2 YSLEER. This CDR3 is CASSQGRTGAVREKLFF.

This rearrangement joins TRBV20-1 to TRBJ1-1; TCRdb selects TRBD1, and the lack of DNA leaves this call unchecked. CDR1 and CDR2 (germline): DFQATT, SNEGSKA (reference sequence). The CDR3 runs to 16 residues. Here the CDR3 reads CSAPTRTGLGRAEAFF.

CDR3 residues: CASSLELAGAAGELFF. The chain recombines TRBV7-6 with TRBJ2-2; TCRdb proposes TRBD2, but this gene call is untestable without DNA. The CDR3 length is 16 residues. The V gene's germline CDR1 is SGHVS and CDR2 FNYEAQ.

The V call is TRBV12-3 or TRBV12-4, the J call TRBJ1-2; as DNA is missing, the TRBD1 call by TCRdb cannot be tested. The CDR3 extends over 13 amino acids. CDR3 amino acids: CASRQTGMEGYTF.

The J gene is TRBJ1-1, the V gene TRBV7-9; lacking DNA, the TRBD1 call made by TCRdb goes unchecked. Germline CDR1 and CDR2: SEHNR and FQNEAQ (reference sequence). The CDR3 is 15 amino acids. CDR3 loop: CASSPPTGVNTEAFF.

The V call is TRBV11-1, the J call TRBJ2-1; with no DNA, the TCRdb D assignment of TRBD1 cannot be verified. The CDR3 runs 14 residues. In germline, CDR1 is SGHAT, CDR2 FQDESV (reference sequence). CDR3 sequence: CASSFLVGGGEQFF.

V gene TRBV7-3 combines with J gene TRBJ2-5; no DNA is available, so the TRBD1 call from TCRdb remains unchecked. Per the germline V gene, CDR1 is SGHTA and CDR2 is FQGTGA. CDR3 length: 17 residues. CDR3 region: CASSLNAGPGTAETQYF.

V gene TRBV7-9 combines with J gene TRBJ2-5. Per germline, CDR1 SEHNR and CDR2 FQNEAQ (reference sequence). This CDR3 contains 14 residues. The CDR3 sequence: CASSFRQTQETQYF.